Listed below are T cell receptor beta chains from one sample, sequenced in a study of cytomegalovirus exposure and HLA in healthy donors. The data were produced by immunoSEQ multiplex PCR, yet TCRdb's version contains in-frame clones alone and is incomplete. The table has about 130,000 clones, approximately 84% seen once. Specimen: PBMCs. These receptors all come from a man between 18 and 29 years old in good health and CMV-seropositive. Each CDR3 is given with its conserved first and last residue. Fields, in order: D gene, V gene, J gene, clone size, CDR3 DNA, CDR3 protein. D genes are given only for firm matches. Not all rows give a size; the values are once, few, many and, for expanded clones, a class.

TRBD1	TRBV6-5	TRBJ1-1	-	TGTGCCAGCAGTTACTGGACAGGGACTGAAGCTTTCTTT	CASSYWTGTEAFF
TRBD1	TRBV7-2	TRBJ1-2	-	TGTGCCAGCAGCGGGGACAGGGCTGGCTACACCTTC	CASSGDRAGYTF
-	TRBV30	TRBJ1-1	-	TGTGCCTGGAAAGGACGGGAGAACACTGAAGCTTTCTTT	CAWKGRENTEAFF
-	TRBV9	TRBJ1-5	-	TGTGCCAGCAGCGGGACACCTTATAGCAATCAGCCCCAGCATTTT	CASSGTPYSNQPQHF
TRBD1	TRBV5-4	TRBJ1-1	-	TGTGCCAGCAGCCCAGGCTTAAACAGGGGACAACCTCGGAACACTGAAGCTTTCTTT	CASSPGLNRGQPRNTEAFF
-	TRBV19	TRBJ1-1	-	TGTGCCAGCCAGGACGGGAGTAACACTGAAGCTTTCTTT	CASQDGSNTEAFF
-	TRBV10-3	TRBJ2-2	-	TGTGCCATCAGGGCCGCCACCGGGGAGCTGTTTTTT	CAIRAATGELFF
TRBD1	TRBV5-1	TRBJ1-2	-	TGCGCCAGCAGCTTGGCTTTCGATTCCGACAGGGGGTTGAAGGGTGGCTACACCTTC	CASSLAFDSDRGLKGGYTF
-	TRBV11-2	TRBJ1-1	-	TGTGCCAGCAGCTTAGTAGGGGGACGAATTGAGACGAACACTGAAGCTTTCTTT	CASSLVGGRIETNTEAFF
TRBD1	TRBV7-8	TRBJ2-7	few	TGTGCCAGCAGCTTAGCCGGGACAGCTGACTACGAGCAGTACTTC	CASSLAGTADYEQYF
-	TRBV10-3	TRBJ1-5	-	TGTGCCATCAGCCCCGGGGGGAATCAGCCCCAGCATTTT	CAISPGGNQPQHF
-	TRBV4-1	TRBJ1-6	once	TGCGCCAGCAGCCAATTACCGACTGTCTATAATTCACCCCTCCACTTT	CASSQLPTVYNSPLHF
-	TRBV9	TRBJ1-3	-	TGTGCCAGCAGCCCCTCGGTAGGGGTTATCTCTGGAAACACCATATATTTT	CASSPSVGVISGNTIYF
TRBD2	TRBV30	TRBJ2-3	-	TGTGCCTGGAGTCTAGTACGGCTAGCGGGAGGCGGGGTAGGAGATACGCAGTATTTT	CAWSLVRLAGGGVGDTQYF
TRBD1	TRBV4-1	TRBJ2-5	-	TGCGCCAGCAGCCACCCTTCGGGGACAGCGCAAGAGACCCAGTACTTC	CASSHPSGTAQETQYF
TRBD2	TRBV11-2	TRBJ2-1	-	TGTGCCAGCAGCTTAGGGGGACTAGCGGAGAATGAGCAGTTCTTC	CASSLGGLAENEQFF
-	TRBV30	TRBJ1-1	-	TGTGCCTCCTCCCCCTGGCAGGGGATTGCTGAAGCTTTCTTT	CASSPWQGIAEAFF
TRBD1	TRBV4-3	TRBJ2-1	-	TGCGCCAGCAGCCACGGGACAGGGGGGAGGCCTGAGCAGTTCTTC	CASSHGTGGRPEQFF
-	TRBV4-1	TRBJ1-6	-	TGCGCCAGCAGCCAGTGGTCGGCAGGGCCATATTATAATTCACCCCTCCACTTT	CASSQWSAGPYYNSPLHF
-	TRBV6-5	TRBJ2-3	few	TGTGCCAGCAGTTACTCGAGTCTATCCGGAGATACGCAGTATTTT	CASSYSSLSGDTQYF
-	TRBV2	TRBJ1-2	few	TGTGCCAGCAGTGCTACCAAGACACGGACTGACTATGGCTACACCTTC	CASSATKTRTDYGYTF
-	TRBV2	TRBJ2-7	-	TGTGCCAGCAGTGCCCTAGCCTCGGGAGCTTACGAGCAGTACTTC	CASSALASGAYEQYF
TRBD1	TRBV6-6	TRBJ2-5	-	TGTGCCAGCAGTTACTCGACTGGGACAGGGGAGACCCAGTACTTC	CASSYSTGTGETQYF
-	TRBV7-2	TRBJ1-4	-	TGTGCCAGCAGCTTAGGCGTCCGGGGAGGCGTATCTAATGAAAAACTGTTTTTT	CASSLGVRGGVSNEKLFF
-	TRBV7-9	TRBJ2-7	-	TGTGCCAGCAGCTTTCAGACCTACGAGCAGTACTTC	CASSFQTYEQYF
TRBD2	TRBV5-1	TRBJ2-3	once	TGCGCCAGCAGCCCAGGGCTAGCGGGGATCACAGATACGCAGTATTTT	CASSPGLAGITDTQYF
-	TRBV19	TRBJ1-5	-	TGTGCCAGTAGTATAGGGGCAGGTTATCAGCCCCAGCATTTT	CASSIGAGYQPQHF
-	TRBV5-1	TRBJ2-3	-	TGCGCCAGCAGCTTGGTTCAGGGTGCAGATACGCAGTATTTT	CASSLVQGADTQYF
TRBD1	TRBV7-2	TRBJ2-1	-	TGTGCCAGCAGCTTCGAACAGGGGACCTACAATGAGCAGTTCTTC	CASSFEQGTYNEQFF
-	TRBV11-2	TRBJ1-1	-	TGTGCCAGCAGCTTTGGGGGCGTGAACACTGAAGCTTTCTTT	CASSFGGVNTEAFF
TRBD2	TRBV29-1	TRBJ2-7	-	TGCAGCGTTGGCGCGGGAGCGAGCGAGCAGTACTTC	CSVGAGASEQYF
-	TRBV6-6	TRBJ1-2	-	TGTGCCAGCAGGGAGCGGGGAAGCGGTGGCTACACCTTC	CASRERGSGGYTF
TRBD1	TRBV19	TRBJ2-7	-	TGTGCCAGTAGTATAGCTGGGACAGGGTCGTACGAGCAGTACTTC	CASSIAGTGSYEQYF
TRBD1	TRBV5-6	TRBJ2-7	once	TGTGCCAGCAGCTTCCAGGGGGCCTACGAGCAGTACTTC	CASSFQGAYEQYF
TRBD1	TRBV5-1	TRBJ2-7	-	TGCGCCAACAGCAAAGGGACAGCTGCCTACGAGCAGTACTTC	CANSKGTAAYEQYF
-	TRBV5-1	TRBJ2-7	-	TGCGCCAGCAGCTTGACAGCTGAATCCGAGCAGTACTTC	CASSLTAESEQYF
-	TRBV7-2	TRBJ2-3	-	TGTGCCAGCAGCATGACAGCCACAGATACGCAGTATTTT	CASSMTATDTQYF
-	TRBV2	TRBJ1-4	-	TGTGCCAGCAGTCTTAGGACCTGGACCGATGGGAGTGAAAAACTGTTTTTT	CASSLRTWTDGSEKLFF
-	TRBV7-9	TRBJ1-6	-	TGTGCCAGCAGCTCAATGGGTGACAGAAAACACTCACCCCTCCACTTT	CASSSMGDRKHSPLHF
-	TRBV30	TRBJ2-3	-	TGTGCCTGGCAACGGGGGGCCACAGATACGCAGTATTTT	CAWQRGATDTQYF